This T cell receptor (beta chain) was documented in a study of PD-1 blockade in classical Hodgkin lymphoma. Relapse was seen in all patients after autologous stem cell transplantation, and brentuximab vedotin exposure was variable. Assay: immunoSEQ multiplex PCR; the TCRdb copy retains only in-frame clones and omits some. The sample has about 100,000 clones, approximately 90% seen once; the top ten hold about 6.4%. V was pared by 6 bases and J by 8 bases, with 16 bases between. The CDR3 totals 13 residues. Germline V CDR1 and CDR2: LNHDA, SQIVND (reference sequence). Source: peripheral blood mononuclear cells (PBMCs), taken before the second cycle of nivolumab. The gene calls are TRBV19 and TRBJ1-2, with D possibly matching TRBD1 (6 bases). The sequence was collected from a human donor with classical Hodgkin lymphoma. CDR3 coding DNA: TGTGCCAGTAGGCTGGGGGGCGCAAGGGGCTACACCTTC. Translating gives CASRLGGARGYTF.